One sample yielded the 30 T cell receptor beta chains listed below, sequenced in a study of blood T cell repertoires in COVID-19. Profiling relied on immunoSEQ multiplex PCR, and the TCRdb table lists in-frame clones only, not all of them. The top ten hold around 5.8% of the sample, which has about 200,000 clones, about 78% seen once. Sequencing was done on a sample of peripheral blood. Source of these receptors: a woman in her sixties or seventies with acute or convalescent COVID-19.

J is TRBJ2-4 and V is TRBV27; maybe TRBD2 (6 bases). V was cut by 8 bases and J by 3 bases, with 17 bases left in between. The germline V gene encodes CDR1 MNHEY and CDR2 SMNVEV (reference sequence). The CDR3 is 15 amino acids. This CDR3 reads CASRPSGLHKNIQYF. The CDR3 DNA follows: TGTGCCAGCCGCCCCTCCGGACTACACAAAAACATTCAGTACTTC.

The chain's CDR3 is CASSRSGGGGTGELFF. CDR3 nucleotides: TGTGCCAGCTCCCGGTCGGGAGGGGGGGGGACCGGGGAGCTGTTTTTT. The rearrangement links TRBV18 to TRBJ2-2; 8 bases match TRBD2. Per the germline V gene, CDR1 is KGHSH and CDR2 is LQKENI. This CDR3 has 16 residues. V dropped 6 bases and J dropped 5; count of bases not matched to a gene: 11.

The genes are TRBV12-3 or TRBV12-4 and TRBJ1-4; tentatively, D is TRBD1 (5 bases). This CDR3 has 13 amino acids. Trimming removed 1 base at V and 7 bases at J, with 7 bases between. The CDR3 DNA reads TGTGCCAGCAGTTTAGATCAGGGTGAAAAACTGTTTTTT. It codes for CASSLDQGEKLFF.

The chain recombines TRBV7-8 with TRBJ2-7; 8 positions agree with TRBD2. The germline V gene has CDR1 SGHVS and CDR2 FQNEAQ. The CDR3 covers 15 residues. V lost 2 bases to trimming and J lost 3 bases; unmatched junction nucleotides: 6. CDR3 sequence (DNA): TGTGCCAGCAGCTTATACCTAGCGGGTTACTACGAGCAGTACTTC. Protein product: CASSLYLAGYYEQYF.

The J gene is TRBJ1-2, the V gene TRBV2, with unresolved D. The CDR3 spans 13 residues. Trimming took off 4 bases at V and 8 bases at J, with 14 bases between the two ends. The germline V gene encodes CDR1 SNHLY and CDR2 FYNNEI. The CDR3 DNA is TGTGCCAGCAGTGGAACACCCGGCGGAGGCTACACCTTC. The encoded protein is CASSGTPGGGYTF.

This sequence joins TRBV2 and TRBJ2-5, with 7 bases matching TRBD2. Trimming took 5 bases from V and 5 from J; bases not matched to a gene: 11. Germline assignment: CDR1 SNHLY and CDR2 FYNNEI. This CDR3 is built from 15 residues. CDR3 nucleotides: TGTGCCAGCAGTCGACTAGCCCAGATGGGGGAGACCCAGTACTTC. It translates to CASSRLAQMGETQYF.

This CDR3 reads CATSDMDLGYTF. CDR3 bases: TGTGCCACCAGCGACATGGATTTAGGCTACACCTTC. The chain uses TRBV24-1 and TRBJ1-2; D is unclear. Germline V gene data show CDR1 as KGHDR and CDR2 as SFDVKD. V was trimmed by 7 bases and J by 8 bases, leaving 13 bases between them. The CDR3 is 12 amino acids.

J is TRBJ2-2 and V is TRBV3-1 (or the pseudogene TRBV3-2); D call uncertain. This CDR3 is built from 15 residues. Germline V gene sequence: CDR1 LGHDT, CDR2 YNNKEL (reference sequence). V gave up 1 base and J gave up 1 base, with 7 bases separating them. The chain's CDR3 is CASSQVPWNTGELFF. Here the CDR3 DNA reads TGTGCCAGCAGCCAAGTCCCCTGGAACACCGGGGAGCTGTTTTTT.

The CDR3 region is CASSSQGSSYNEQFF. In nucleotides, the CDR3 is TGTGCCAGCAGCTCACAGGGTAGCTCCTACAATGAGCAGTTCTTC. V and J are TRBV6-5 and TRBJ2-1; D possibly corresponds to TRBD1 (6 bases). CDR1 and CDR2 (germline): MNHEY, SVGAGI. The length of the CDR3 is 15 residues. V gave up 6 bases and J gave up 0 bases, with 12 bases separating them.

The chain joins TRBV7-2 to TRBJ2-1; 14 nucleotides match TRBD2. The CDR3 is 18 residues long. CDR1 and CDR2 from the germline V gene are SGHTA and FQGNSA. V shed 1 base, J shed 7 bases, and the junction held 9 bases outside the gene matches. The CDR3 loop is CASSLVGTSGSGANEQFF. Written as DNA, the CDR3 is TGTGCCAGCAGCTTAGTAGGGACTAGCGGGAGTGGGGCGAATGAGCAGTTCTTC.

The rearrangement uses TRBV3-1 (or the pseudogene TRBV3-2) and TRBJ1-6; D remains unclear. V gave up 2 bases and J gave up 5 bases, with 7 bases separating them. This CDR3 is built from 14 residues. Germline assignment: CDR1 LGHDT and CDR2 YNNKEL (reference sequence). The CDR3 protein is CASSQWSDNSPLHF. In DNA form, the CDR3 reads TGTGCCAGCAGCCAATGGTCGGATAATTCACCCCTCCACTTT.

V is TRBV7-8 and J is TRBJ1-3, with D perhaps TRBD1 (5 bases). Germline V gives CDR1 SGHVS, CDR2 FQNEAQ. The V gene lost 3 bases and the J gene lost 11 bases, with 14 bases spanning the gap. The CDR3 length is 13 residues. CDR3 region: CASSFLGGTAIYF. The CDR3 DNA reads TGTGCCAGCAGCTTTTTGGGGGGAACGGCCATATATTTT.

This clone was counted between two and nine times. This chain uses TRBV5-4 with TRBJ2-7; 8 positions agree with TRBD2. The trim removed 1 base at V and 5 bases at J, leaving 5 bases unmatched. The V gene's germline CDR1 is SGHNT and CDR2 YYREEE (reference sequence). The CDR3 runs to 14 residues. CDR3 residues: CASSLSGRGHEQYF. CDR3 nucleotides: TGTGCCAGCAGCTTGTCCGGGAGGGGTCACGAGCAGTACTTC.

V is TRBV18 and J is TRBJ2-3; 7 bases match TRBD2. The CDR3 length is 15 residues. V gave up 8 bases and J gave up 2 bases; unmatched junction bases: 10. Germline V gives CDR1 KGHSH, CDR2 LQKENI. The CDR3: CASRKASGTTDTQYF. The DNA for the CDR3 is TGTGCCAGCCGAAAAGCTAGCGGTACCACAGATACGCAGTATTTT.

This chain links TRBV30 with TRBJ1-2, with 7 positions matching TRBD1. The CDR3 extends over 15 amino acids. The ends lost 3 bases at V and 0 bases at J; junction bases unmatched: 7. From germline, CDR1 is GTSNPN and CDR2 SVGIG (reference sequence). The CDR3 is CAWRNWDSPNYGYTF. The DNA for the CDR3 is TGTGCCTGGAGAAATTGGGACAGTCCTAACTATGGCTACACCTTC.

This chain uses TRBV10-3 with TRBJ2-1, with 13 bases matching TRBD2. The V and J ends lost 7 bases and 7 bases, in that order; junction bases with no gene match: 7. The germline V gene encodes CDR1 ENHRY and CDR2 SYGVKD. CDR3 length: 15 residues. The chain's CDR3 is CAITGTSGDSNEQFF. The CDR3 coding sequence is TGTGCCATCACCGGGACTAGCGGGGACTCGAATGAGCAGTTCTTC.

This clone has just one count. V and J are TRBV6-5 and TRBJ1-6, with TRBD1 as a possible D gene (6 bases). Trimming left V 6 bases short and J 8 bases short, with 14 bases between. This CDR3 is built from 14 residues. Germline assignment: CDR1 MNHEY and CDR2 SVGAGI. The CDR3 loop reads CASRRGAPDSPLHF. The CDR3 DNA follows: TGTGCCAGCAGGCGGGGGGCGCCTGATTCACCCCTCCACTTT.

The table lists this clone with a count of one. The V call is TRBV15, the J call TRBJ2-2; 7 bases map to TRBD2. This CDR3 has 15 amino acids. The V and J ends lost 1 base and 2 bases, in that order; junction bases with no gene match: 1. In germline, CDR1 is LNHNV, CDR2 YYDKDF (reference sequence). The CDR3 sequence: CATSRGTRNTGELFF. Written as DNA, the CDR3 is TGTGCCACCAGCAGAGGGACTAGAAACACCGGGGAGCTGTTTTTT.

This rearrangement joins TRBV18 to TRBJ2-3, with D possibly matching TRBD1 (5 bases). Germline loops: CDR1 KGHSH, CDR2 LQKENI. The V end lost 0 bases, the J end lost 2 bases, and 12 bases lay between the germline ends. The CDR3 extends over 16 amino acids. The CDR3 loop reads CASSPPKGRNTDTQYF. In DNA form, the CDR3 reads TGTGCCAGCTCACCACCTAAGGGGCGGAACACAGATACGCAGTATTTT.

The chain is built from TRBV28 and TRBJ2-7; the match to TRBD2 covers 7 bases. CDR3 size: 13 residues. J was trimmed by 1 base and V by 6 bases; bases with no gene match: 3. CDR1 is MDHEN, CDR2 SYDVKM, per germline. The CDR3 sequence is CASRAGRSYEQYF. The DNA for the CDR3 is TGTGCCAGCAGAGCGGGAAGGTCCTACGAGCAGTACTTC.

The rearrangement joins TRBV9 to TRBJ2-7, with TRBD2 matching 8 bases. The CDR3 has 16 residues. The V segment lost 0 bases and the J segment 1 base; nucleotides outside the gene matches: 6. In germline, CDR1 is SGDLS, CDR2 YYNGEE. CDR3 sequence (DNA): TGTGCCAGCAGCGTAGACGGCGGGAGGTCTTCCTACGAGCAGTACTTC. Translation gives CASSVDGGRSSYEQYF.

This rearrangement joins TRBV7-8 to TRBJ1-1; no definite D call. Germline V lookup: CDR1 SGHVS, CDR2 FQNEAQ. The CDR3 is made up of 13 amino acids. The V gene lost 5 bases and the J gene lost 4 bases, with 11 bases spanning the gap. The CDR3 loop reads CASSRDPSTEAFF. DNA of the CDR3: TGTGCCAGCAGCAGAGATCCGAGCACTGAAGCTTTCTTT.

Remarks on this clone: The junction departs from germline at one end; a sequencing error may be responsible. The CDR3 coding sequence is TGTGCCAGCAGCTTGGGGGGTGCTGGGCCAGGGCAGGATTTT. It encodes CASSLGGAGPGQDF. V and J are TRBV5-5 and TRBJ1-5, with D perhaps matching TRBD1 (5 bases). CDR3 length equals 14 residues. CDR1 and CDR2 from the germline V gene are SGHKS and YYEKEE (reference sequence).

This clone was observed a single time. V and J are TRBV15 and TRBJ2-1, with 7 bases fitting TRBD1. Germline lookup yields CDR1 LNHNV and CDR2 YYDKDF (reference sequence). This CDR3 has 15 amino acids. J gave up 7 bases and V 0 bases, and 6 bases lay outside the gene matches. The CDR3 sequence is CATSRDTGARNEQFF. CDR3 nucleotide sequence: TGTGCCACCAGCAGAGATACAGGGGCTAGAAATGAGCAGTTCTTC.

The chain couples TRBV5-4 to TRBJ2-7, with 7 bases lining up with TRBD2. The V gene's germline CDR1 is SGHNT and CDR2 YYREEE (reference sequence). The CDR3 covers 14 residues. Losses at the gene ends were 1 base for V and 2 bases for J; bases not matched to a gene: 3. CDR3 sequence: CASSLQRGPYEQYF. The DNA of the CDR3 is TGTGCCAGCAGCTTGCAGCGGGGCCCCTACGAGCAGTACTTC.

V is TRBV3-1 (or the pseudogene TRBV3-2) and J is TRBJ2-1; D is ambiguous. The V and J ends lost 5 bases and 3 bases respectively, with 11 bases between them. Germline assignment: CDR1 LGHDT and CDR2 YNNKEL (reference sequence). The CDR3 has 14 amino acids. CDR3 loop: CASSSRNFYNEQFF. The CDR3 region has the DNA TGTGCCAGCAGCAGTCGAAACTTCTACAATGAGCAGTTCTTC.

CDR3 amino acids: CASSEYPLAGAGTDTQYF. CDR3 DNA: TGTGCCAGCAGTGAATACCCCCTAGCGGGAGCAGGCACAGATACGCAGTATTTT. The rearrangement joins TRBV6-1 to TRBJ2-3; 10 nucleotides align to TRBD2. V dropped 2 bases and J dropped 1; count of bases not matched to a gene: 9. Germline lookup yields CDR1 MNHNS and CDR2 SASEGT. This CDR3 comprises 18 residues.

The V gene is TRBV12-3 or TRBV12-4, the J gene TRBJ2-3, with unresolved D. CDR3 size: 13 residues. V was cut by 2 bases and J by 0 bases, with 3 bases left in between. Here the CDR3 reads CASSLISTDTQYF. The CDR3 coding sequence is TGTGCCAGCAGTTTAATAAGCACAGATACGCAGTATTTT.

CDR3 sequence reads: CASSPGTSGSLGGRKYF. In nucleotides, the CDR3 is TGTGCCAGCAGCCCCGGGACTAGCGGGAGTTTAGGGGGGAGAAAGTACTTC. The rearrangement links TRBV5-6 to TRBJ2-7, with TRBD2 matching 14 bases. The CDR3 totals 17 residues. V dropped 4 bases and J dropped 11; count of bases not matched to a gene: 17. Germline V gene data show CDR1 as SGHDT and CDR2 as YYEEEE.

As DNA, the CDR3 is TGTGCCAGCAGCGTAGTCGGGGAGGTAAGGGAGACCCAGTACTTC. Its translation is CASSVVGEVRETQYF. The V call is TRBV9, the J call TRBJ2-5, with D possibly matching TRBD2 (6 bases). V was trimmed by 0 bases and J by 5 bases, leaving 14 bases between them. Per germline, CDR1 SGDLS and CDR2 YYNGEE. This CDR3 spans 15 amino acids.